This entry lists 16 T cell receptor beta chains sequenced from one sample in a study of blood T cell repertoires in COVID-19. Repertoires were generated with immunoSEQ multiplex PCR, while TCRdb's copy carries only in-frame clones and drops some. The sample holds fewer than 350,000 clones, around 90% seen once. The sample taken for sequencing was PBMCs or T cells enriched from blood (not recorded which). Receptor source: a man in his sixties who had recovered from COVID-19.

The chain joins TRBV9 to TRBJ2-1; 12 bases match TRBD2. The CDR3 runs to 16 residues. From germline, CDR1 is SGDLS and CDR2 YYNGEE. With 0 bases clipped from V and 6 bases from J, the junction kept 4 bases outside the gene matches. The CDR3 DNA follows: TGTGCCAGCAGCGTAGCTGGACTAGCGGGACTCAATGAGCAGTTCTTC. Protein product: CASSVAGLAGLNEQFF.

The chain combines TRBV3-1 (or the pseudogene TRBV3-2) with TRBJ1-5; unclear D gene. V dropped 5 bases and J dropped 1 base, with 12 bases sitting between them. This CDR3 contains 15 residues. Germline CDR1 and CDR2: LGHDT and YNNKEL (reference sequence). CDR3 region: CASSNRGISNQPQHF. The CDR3 DNA is TGTGCCAGCAGCAACCGGGGTATCAGCAATCAGCCCCAGCATTTT.

This clone was picked up one time. CDR3 loop: CASSPRTSGPYEQYF. The CDR3 nucleotides are TGTGCCAGCAGCCCGAGGACTAGCGGTCCCTACGAGCAGTACTTC. The chain recombines TRBV13 with TRBJ2-7; 10 nucleotides agree with TRBD2. Germline-derived CDR1 and CDR2 are PRHDT and FYEKMQ (reference sequence). The CDR3 has 15 amino acids. V lost 5 bases, J lost 2 bases, and 6 bases stayed unmatched.

The V gene is TRBV5-6, the J gene TRBJ1-6; 7 bases map to TRBD1. The CDR3 is 14 residues long. The ends lost 6 bases at V and 7 bases at J; junction bases unmatched: 7. Per the germline V gene, CDR1 is SGHDT and CDR2 is YYEEEE. CDR3: CASTSDRVNSPLHF. CDR3 DNA: TGTGCCAGCACCTCCGACAGGGTCAATTCACCCCTCCACTTT.

The chain carries TRBV30 and TRBJ2-7; no definite D call. This CDR3 comprises 11 residues. Trimming left V 3 bases short and J 7 bases short, with 10 bases between. Germline lookup yields CDR1 GTSNPN and CDR2 SVGIG (reference sequence). For the CDR3, the DNA is TGTGCCTGGAGCTGGCGGTGGGAGCAGTACTTC. This gives the protein CAWSWRWEQYF.

The V call is TRBV7-2, the J call TRBJ2-4; 7 positions agree with TRBD2. Per germline, CDR1 SGHTA and CDR2 FQGNSA. The CDR3 sequence is 17 residues long. The junction had 9 bases not matched to a gene; V was cut back by 3 bases and J by 1 base. CDR3 in DNA: TGTGCCAGCAGCTTTGTCGGGACTAAATGGGCCAAAAACATTCAGTACTTC. This encodes CASSFVGTKWAKNIQYF.

This chain links TRBV10-3 with TRBJ2-1; 8 bases match TRBD2. Germline V gene lookup returns CDR1 ENHRY and CDR2 SYGVKD. There are 15 residues in the CDR3. V shed 2 bases, J shed 8 bases, and the junction held 8 bases outside the gene matches. The CDR3 reads CAISEGGLGHHEQFF. In DNA, the CDR3 is TGTGCCATCAGTGAGGGGGGACTAGGTCACCATGAGCAGTTCTTC.

V and J are TRBV2 and TRBJ2-3; 13 nucleotides line up with TRBD2. CDR1 is SNHLY and CDR2 is FYNNEI in the germline V gene. V dropped 4 bases and J dropped 4; count of bases not matched to a gene: 2. The CDR3 has 15 residues. The CDR3 sequence is CASSATSGRPDTQYF. CDR3 DNA sequence: TGTGCCAGCAGTGCGACTAGCGGGAGGCCAGATACGCAGTATTTT.

This chain joins TRBV30 and TRBJ2-1; TRBD2 aligns across 11 bases. J gave up 2 bases and V 4 bases, and 4 bases lay outside the gene matches. The CDR3 runs 15 residues. Per germline, CDR1 GTSNPN and CDR2 SVGIG (reference sequence). CDR3 DNA sequence: TGTGCCTGGACCGTGACTAGCGGGGCCTACAATGAGCAGTTCTTC. Translation: CAWTVTSGAYNEQFF.

The chain employs TRBV6-1 and TRBJ2-6, with unresolved D. The CDR3 consists of 16 residues. Between the trimmed V and J ends, which lost 0 bases and 0 bases, there was a span of 6 bases. In germline, CDR1 is MNHNS, CDR2 SASEGT. This chain's CDR3 is CASSEAGSSGANVLTF. CDR3 sequence (DNA): TGTGCCAGCAGTGAAGCGGGCAGCTCTGGGGCCAACGTCCTGACTTTC.

The CDR3 DNA reads as TGTGCCATCAGTGAGGTAACGGGAGCTTACAATGAGCAGTTCTTC. Its protein product is CAISEVTGAYNEQFF. The genes are TRBV10-3 and TRBJ2-1; tentative D call: TRBD2 (6 bases). Trimming left V 2 bases short and J 4 bases short, with 12 bases between. The germline V gene encodes CDR1 ENHRY and CDR2 SYGVKD. CDR3 size: 15 residues.

The count of this clone is one. This rearrangement joins TRBV11-1 to TRBJ2-1, with TRBD2 matching over 8 bases. CDR1 is SGHAT, CDR2 FQDESV, per germline (reference sequence). The junction had 6 bases not matched to a gene; V was cut back by 2 bases and J by 6 bases. The CDR3 runs 15 residues. CDR3 in DNA: TGTGCCAGCAGCTTAATTATAGCGGGACGCAATGAGCAGTTCTTC. Protein sequence: CASSLIIAGRNEQFF.

The CDR3, as DNA: TGTGCCAGCAGCCCGGGACTAGCGGGGCCCACAGATACGCAGTATTTT. This codes for CASSPGLAGPTDTQYF. The chain is built from TRBV7-3 and TRBJ2-3; 13 bases fit TRBD2. This CDR3 region has 16 residues. V gave up 5 bases and J gave up 2 bases; unmatched junction bases: 4. Germline assignment: CDR1 SGHTA and CDR2 FQGTGA. The variable domain in full, with the rest retrieved from reference TRBV7-3 and TRBJ2-3, is GAGVSQTPSNKVTEKGKYVELRCDPISGHTALYWYRQSLGQGPEFLIYFQGTGAADDSGLPNDRFFAVRPEGSVSTLKIQRTERGDSAVYLCASSPGLAGPTDTQYFGPGTRLTVL.

CDR3 in amino acids: CATGVNYGYTF. In nucleotides, the CDR3 is TGTGCCACAGGGGTCAACTATGGCTACACCTTC. The V call is TRBV28, the J call TRBJ1-2; D may be TRBD1 (6 bases). The CDR3 spans 11 residues. V was shortened by 10 bases and J by 2 bases, with 8 bases between the two germline ends. Germline CDR1 and CDR2: MDHEN and SYDVKM.

The chain combines TRBV6-5 with TRBJ2-7; 10 bases agree with TRBD1. Trimming took 4 bases from V and 5 from J; bases not matched to a gene: 8. The CDR3 length is 15 residues. Per the germline V gene, CDR1 is MNHEY and CDR2 is SVGAGI. The CDR3 nucleotides are TGTGCCAGCAGTTCTCCGGGACAGGGGATGAACGAGCAGTACTTC. Translating gives CASSSPGQGMNEQYF.

Written as DNA, the CDR3 is TGCAGCGGTAGGAAACAGGGGAACACTGAAGCTTTCTTT. Its translation is CSGRKQGNTEAFF. This rearrangement joins TRBV29-1 to TRBJ1-1; a possible D gene is TRBD1 (6 bases). Germline V gene lookup returns CDR1 SQVTM and CDR2 ANQGSEA. V was pared by 7 bases and J by 1 base, with 13 bases between. This CDR3 is built from 13 residues. The full variable domain, its missing parts supplied by reference TRBV29-1 and TRBJ1-1, is SAVISQKPSRDICQRGTSLTIQCQVDSQVTMMFWYRQQPGQSLTLIATANQGSEATYESGFVIDKFPISRPNLTFSTLTVSNMSPEDSSIYLCSGRKQGNTEAFFGQGTRLTVV.